These T cell receptor beta chains were read from a single sample in a study of graft-versus-host responses after intestinal transplantation. Assay used: immunoSEQ multiplex PCR; TCRdb lists only in-frame clones, some missing. The sample lists tens of thousands of clones; around nine tenths were seen once. The source was bone marrow, collected 700 to 750 days after intestinal transplantation. These receptors were taken from a human patient who received an intestinal transplant, so some T cells may come from the graft donor. CDR3s leave out the opening cysteine and the closing phenylalanine or tryptophan.

J gene | V gene | CDR3 protein
TRBJ2-2 | TRBV2 | ASSEAQELF
TRBJ2-7 | TRBV6-5 | ASSRGGGTYEQY
TRBJ2-7 | TRBV18 | ASSLYLPASTDGSSYEQY
TRBJ2-6 | TRBV9 | ASSVSGGGANVLT
TRBJ2-2 | TRBV19 | ASSPNRATGELF
TRBJ2-3 | TRBV9 | ASNGQSLLTDTQY
TRBJ2-5 | TRBV30 | AWSVRGETQY
TRBJ1-5 | TRBV6-1 | ASSVRDRGPQPQH
TRBJ2-1 | TRBV18 | ASSGSYNEQF
TRBJ2-5 | TRBV7-7 | ASSLRGGHTQETQY
TRBJ1-5 | TRBV6-1 | ASSEAPRSSNQPQH
TRBJ1-2 | TRBV19 | ASSIPRGTAYGYT
TRBJ1-6 | TRBV6-9 | ASSKRDRVRSPLH
TRBJ2-6 | TRBV29-1 | SVTSPDRISGANVLT
TRBJ2-6 | TRBV29-1 | SVAGPSSGANVLT
TRBJ2-3 | TRBV6-5 | ASRTSGGSYTQY
TRBJ1-5 | TRBV6-5 | ASSYSGISWH
TRBJ2-1 | TRBV9 | ASTSGRESYNEQF
TRBJ1-5 | TRBV27 | ASSSLRGDRGNQPQH
TRBJ1-2 | TRBV4-2 | ASSQEPGLVYGYT
TRBJ2-1 | TRBV6-5 | ASSPGGVLRHEQF
TRBJ2-1 | TRBV6-4 | ASSEGLAGVNEQF
TRBJ1-4 | TRBV7-9 | ASSSRQTPSGEKLF
TRBJ2-3 | TRBV6-5 | ASSRGGATDTQY
TRBJ2-5 | TRBV5-1 | ASSLGLPQETQY
TRBJ2-1 | TRBV10-2 | ASSAQQGAFMVNEQF
TRBJ2-1 | TRBV2 | ASKLDNEQF
TRBJ1-1 | TRBV5-1 | ASRYDSENTEAF
TRBJ2-5 | TRBV9 | ASSAEGRDRQETQY
TRBJ2-6 | TRBV28 | ASSLGTGGANVLT
TRBJ2-5 | TRBV28 | ASSFISEETQY
TRBJ2-1 | TRBV6-6 | ASWAGQQF
TRBJ1-2 | TRBV14 | ASSPVRAGNAYGYT
TRBJ2-1 | TRBV2 | ASSEAGSMGSDNEQF
TRBJ1-1 | TRBV6-1 | ASSDEMNTEAF
TRBJ2-1 | TRBV27 | ASSLGTSRSNEQF
TRBJ2-7 | TRBV6-1 | ASGDRGRPPYEQY
TRBJ2-5 | TRBV2 | ASSVNSQETQY
TRBJ1-1 | TRBV29-1 | SVLGFITEAF
TRBJ2-3 | TRBV7-3 | ASSFIDGDRVY